The source of this T cell receptor beta chain is a study of T-cell reconstitution after alpha-beta-depleted transplantation in children. Preparation of the TCRbeta library involved a method that used unique molecular identifiers. MiXCR, applied by TCRdb to the PCR reads, yields one record per CDR3 protein. The sample includes about 250,000 distinct CDR3 sequences, under 30% of them seen just once. A few counts support this clonotype. Trimming took 1 base from V and 5 from J; bases not matched to a gene: 9. From germline, CDR1 is SGHRS and CDR2 YFSETQ. The CDR3 totals 16 residues. This receptor was obtained from a female patient younger than 10 who had a stem cell transplant for congenital amegakaryocytic thrombocytopenia, so the T cells may come from the graft donor. This chain uses TRBV5-1 with TRBJ2-3; 8 nucleotides align to TRBD1. The starting material was PBMCs, mostly from graft donor cells, obtained 360 days after TCRalphabeta/CD19-depleted stem cell transplant. The CDR3 coding sequence is TGCGCCAGCAGCTTGCATTGGTCAGGGGGCCTAGATACGCAGTATTTT. It is translated as CASSLHWSGGLDTQYF.